The rows below give T cell receptor beta chains drawn from one sample of a study of molecular identifiers for immune sequencing clone quantification. TCRdb re-analysed the PCR reads in MiXCR, keeping a single row per CDR3 protein. The sample contains approximately 8,000 distinct CDR3 sequences, 30% to 35% of which appear only once. The specimen sequenced was naive CD8+ T cells from blood, with Jurkat cell RNA spiked in. These receptors all stem from a human donor in good health. Some libraries in this study had Jurkat cell RNA spiked in. The CDR3 runs from the conserved cysteine through the conserved F or W. The D gene is left open where the match is weak. Part of the rows lack a size; the others show once, few, many or a class for expanded clones.

v_call: TRBV3-1; clone_size: .; j_call: TRBJ1-3; d_call: .; cdr3_nt: TGTGCCAGCAGCCAAGAACTGGTTACAGTTTACTCTGGAAACACCATATATTTT; cdr3_aa: CASSQELVTVYSGNTIYF
v_call: TRBV9; clone_size: .; j_call: TRBJ2-5; d_call: TRBD1; cdr3_nt: TGTGCCAGCAGCGAGGGACAGCCTCTTCAAGAGACCCAGTACTTC; cdr3_aa: CASSEGQPLQETQYF
v_call: TRBV12-3/TRBV12-4; clone_size: .; j_call: TRBJ2-7; d_call: .; cdr3_nt: TGTGCCAGCAGTTGGGACGGGTCCTACGAGCAGTACTTC; cdr3_aa: CASSWDGSYEQYF
v_call: TRBV14; clone_size: .; j_call: TRBJ2-4; d_call: TRBD2; cdr3_nt: TGTGCCAGCAGCCAAGGGGGACTACCTACTATGCTAGCCAAAAACATTCAGTACTTC; cdr3_aa: CASSQGGLPTMLAKNIQYF
v_call: TRBV10-3; clone_size: .; j_call: TRBJ2-7; d_call: .; cdr3_nt: TGTGCCATCAGTGAGTTTCTAGCTGAATACGGGCAGTACTTC; cdr3_aa: CAISEFLAEYGQYF
v_call: TRBV20-1; clone_size: .; j_call: TRBJ2-5; d_call: .; cdr3_nt: TGCAGTGCTAGAGGGGGCGAGAACCAAGAGACCCAGTACTTC; cdr3_aa: CSARGGENQETQYF
v_call: TRBV19; clone_size: few; j_call: TRBJ2-5; d_call: .; cdr3_nt: TGTGCCAGTAGTATAGCCGGGGCTGGGATCTTTGGCCAAGAGACCCAGTACTTC; cdr3_aa: CASSIAGAGIFGQETQYF
v_call: TRBV6-5; clone_size: medium-sized; j_call: TRBJ2-3; d_call: .; cdr3_nt: TGTGCCAGCAGTTACCTAGGAAGCACAGATACGCAGTATTTT; cdr3_aa: CASSYLGSTDTQYF
v_call: TRBV29-1; clone_size: .; j_call: TRBJ2-5; d_call: .; cdr3_nt: TGCAGCGTTGAACTTTTTAGAGCAGGGAGAGAGACCCAGTACTTC; cdr3_aa: CSVELFRAGRETQYF
v_call: TRBV28; clone_size: .; j_call: TRBJ2-5; d_call: .; cdr3_nt: TGTGCCAGCAGTTTCTGGGGGACCCAAGAGCCCCAGAACTTC; cdr3_aa: CASSFWGTQEPQNF
v_call: TRBV4-3; clone_size: few; j_call: TRBJ2-7; d_call: .; cdr3_nt: TGCGCCAGCAGCTACCGGGACACCTCCTACGAGCAGTACTTC; cdr3_aa: CASSYRDTSYEQYF
v_call: TRBV19; clone_size: .; j_call: TRBJ2-1; d_call: .; cdr3_nt: TGTGCCAGTAGTATAGTCCAGGGCGGTGAGCAGTTCTTC; cdr3_aa: CASSIVQGGEQFF
v_call: TRBV9; clone_size: .; j_call: TRBJ1-2; d_call: .; cdr3_nt: TGTACCAGCATCCCCCCTAGCAGATCCCACTATGGCTACACCTTC; cdr3_aa: CTSIPPSRSHYGYTF
v_call: TRBV14; clone_size: .; j_call: TRBJ2-5; d_call: TRBD1; cdr3_nt: TGTGCCAGCAGCCGGGACAGACTATCGGAGACCCAGAACTTC; cdr3_aa: CASSRDRLSETQNF
v_call: TRBV6-5; clone_size: .; j_call: TRBJ1-4; d_call: TRBD1; cdr3_nt: TGTGCCAGCAGTTACGGTCAGGGGGCGGGTGAAAAACTGTTTTTT; cdr3_aa: CASSYGQGAGEKLFF
v_call: TRBV3-1; clone_size: few; j_call: TRBJ2-1; d_call: .; cdr3_nt: TGTGCCAGCAGCCTAGCGGCCTACAATGAGCAGTTCTTC; cdr3_aa: CASSLAAYNEQFF
v_call: TRBV7-2; clone_size: medium-sized; j_call: TRBJ2-2; d_call: .; cdr3_nt: TGTGCCAGCAGCTTAGCGGGAGCCGGGGAGCTGTTTTTT; cdr3_aa: CASSLAGAGELFF
v_call: TRBV12-3/TRBV12-4; clone_size: medium-sized; j_call: TRBJ2-7; d_call: .; cdr3_nt: TGTGCCAGGAATCCCATTGGTCTCAATCTACACTACGAGCAGTACTTC; cdr3_aa: CARNPIGLNLHYEQYF
v_call: TRBV7-9; clone_size: few; j_call: TRBJ2-7; d_call: .; cdr3_nt: TGTGCCAGCAGCTTAGCGCCTAGCCACTACGAGCAGTACTTC; cdr3_aa: CASSLAPSHYEQYF
v_call: TRBV4-2; clone_size: .; j_call: TRBJ2-7; d_call: .; cdr3_nt: TGTGCCAGCAGCCAAGGTCGTGGACAGTGGCCGGGCGAGCAGTACTTC; cdr3_aa: CASSQGRGQWPGEQYF
v_call: TRBV28; clone_size: .; j_call: TRBJ2-7; d_call: .; cdr3_nt: TGTGCCAGCAGTTCGGTCCGGGAGTCTGCCGAGCAGTACTTC; cdr3_aa: CASSSVRESAEQYF
v_call: TRBV29-1; clone_size: medium-sized; j_call: TRBJ2-3; d_call: TRBD2; cdr3_nt: TGCAGCGTTGATATTCTAGCGGTCAGTATCACAGATACGCAGTATTTT; cdr3_aa: CSVDILAVSITDTQYF
v_call: TRBV2; clone_size: .; j_call: TRBJ2-3; d_call: .; cdr3_nt: TGTGCCAGCAGTGATCAGTGTTTGCGGACAGATACGCAGTATTTT; cdr3_aa: CASSDQCLRTDTQYF
v_call: TRBV9; clone_size: medium-sized; j_call: TRBJ2-3; d_call: .; cdr3_nt: TGTGCCAGCAGCGGGACGGGCCCAGATACGCAGTATTTT; cdr3_aa: CASSGTGPDTQYF
v_call: TRBV27; clone_size: .; j_call: TRBJ2-7; d_call: TRBD1; cdr3_nt: TGTGCCAGCGGCTACAGGGGTGGCCACGAGCAGTACTTC; cdr3_aa: CASGYRGGHEQYF
v_call: TRBV27; clone_size: once; j_call: TRBJ2-7; d_call: .; cdr3_nt: TGTGCCAGCAGTTTAAGCTTGAGGAACGAGCAGTACTTC; cdr3_aa: CASSLSLRNEQYF
v_call: TRBV4-2; clone_size: once; j_call: TRBJ2-2; d_call: .; cdr3_nt: TGTGCCAGCCGCCCGACGGGCGCGAACACCGGGGAGCTGTTTTTT; cdr3_aa: CASRPTGANTGELFF
v_call: TRBV4-2; clone_size: .; j_call: TRBJ1-5; d_call: .; cdr3_nt: TGTGCCAGCAGCCCGGACTCTCTGGGGCCCCAGCATTTT; cdr3_aa: CASSPDSLGPQHF
v_call: TRBV19; clone_size: few; j_call: TRBJ2-7; d_call: .; cdr3_nt: TGTGCCAGTAGTATGGGCCTAGCCTACGAGCAGTACTTC; cdr3_aa: CASSMGLAYEQYF
v_call: TRBV7-6; clone_size: .; j_call: TRBJ1-1; d_call: .; cdr3_nt: TGTGCCAGCAGCTTTGGATCGGTAGGCACTGAAGCTTTCTTT; cdr3_aa: CASSFGSVGTEAFF
v_call: TRBV20-1; clone_size: few; j_call: TRBJ2-4; d_call: TRBD2; cdr3_nt: TGCAGTGCTGGGGAGGCTAGCGGAAATATTCAGTACTTC; cdr3_aa: CSAGEASGNIQYF
v_call: TRBV10-1; clone_size: few; j_call: TRBJ2-6; d_call: .; cdr3_nt: TGCGCCAGCAGCCTGAGGCGGGCGGAATCCGGGGCCAACGTCCTGACTTTC; cdr3_aa: CASSLRRAESGANVLTF
v_call: TRBV7-2; clone_size: .; j_call: TRBJ2-3; d_call: TRBD2; cdr3_nt: TGTGCCAGCAGCTTAGTCGCCGCTCTAGCGGGAGAGCGCACAGAAACGCAGTATTTT; cdr3_aa: CASSLVAALAGERTETQYF
v_call: TRBV6-6; clone_size: .; j_call: TRBJ2-5; d_call: TRBD1; cdr3_nt: TGTGCCAGCAGTTACCCACAGGGGGCTCTACAAGAGACCCAGTACTTC; cdr3_aa: CASSYPQGALQETQYF
v_call: TRBV2; clone_size: .; j_call: TRBJ2-1; d_call: .; cdr3_nt: TGTGCCAGCAGTGAAAGCGTAGGCAGTGCGGAGGATAATGAGCAGTTCTTC; cdr3_aa: CASSESVGSAEDNEQFF
v_call: TRBV7-2; clone_size: few; j_call: TRBJ2-3; d_call: TRBD2; cdr3_nt: TGTGCCAGCAGCTTAGTCGCCGCTCTAGCGGGAGAGCGCACAGATACGCAGTATTTT; cdr3_aa: CASSLVAALAGERTDTQYF
v_call: TRBV11-2; clone_size: once; j_call: TRBJ2-3; d_call: .; cdr3_nt: TGTGCCAGCAGCTTAGCGGGCTTCTCCCCAGATACGCAGTATTTT; cdr3_aa: CASSLAGFSPDTQYF
v_call: TRBV6-5; clone_size: few; j_call: TRBJ2-3; d_call: .; cdr3_nt: TGTGCCACACAGAAGACTAGCACAGATACGCAGTATTTT; cdr3_aa: CATQKTSTDTQYF
v_call: TRBV12-3/TRBV12-4; clone_size: .; j_call: TRBJ2-2; d_call: .; cdr3_nt: TGTGCCAGCAGTTTCAGACAGGTCCACGGGGAGCTGTTTTTT; cdr3_aa: CASSFRQVHGELFF
v_call: TRBV7-9; clone_size: .; j_call: TRBJ2-1; d_call: .; cdr3_nt: TGTGCCAGCGTCTCCCAGGGCAGTAACGAGCAGTTCTTC; cdr3_aa: CASVSQGSNEQFF
v_call: TRBV28; clone_size: few; j_call: TRBJ2-1; d_call: TRBD2; cdr3_nt: TGTGCCAGCAGTTTATCTGCGGGGGTGTCCTACAATGAGCAGTTCTTC; cdr3_aa: CASSLSAGVSYNEQFF